These 6 T cell receptor beta chains originate from one sample sequenced in a study of T cells in Graves' hyperthyroidism and ophthalmopathy. The investigators amplified TCR beta CDR3 regions from RNA transcripts. TCR CDR3 underwent first-round RT-PCR with the HTBI primer set. MiXCR, run by TCRdb on the multiplex PCR reads, gives a single entry per CDR3 protein. In the table there are 250,000 to 300,000 distinct CDR3 sequences, roughly 15% of which are singletons. The source material was blood. The receptors derive from a woman aged 40 to 50 with Graves' hyperthyroidism that later progressed to Graves' ophthalmopathy.

This clonotype was observed a few times. A much larger clone differs from this one at a single base, so this may be a read error. J is TRBJ2-5 and V is TRBV9; D remains unclear. CDR1 is SGDLS, CDR2 YYNGEE, per germline. The CDR3 contains 13 residues. The CDR3 loop is CASSVTHQEAQYF. For the CDR3, the DNA is TGTGCCAGCAGCGTCACCCACCAAGAGGCCCAGTACTTC.

This clonotype was observed many times. The rearrangement uses TRBV6-1 and TRBJ2-3, with 10 bases aligning to TRBD2. Germline lookup yields CDR1 MNHNS and CDR2 SASEGT. V shed 5 bases, J shed 0 bases, and the junction held 5 bases outside the gene matches. The CDR3 is made up of 16 amino acids. The CDR3 coding sequence is TGTGCCAGCAGTCCGGGACTAGCGACTAGCACAGATACGCAGTATTTT. This translates into CASSPGLATSTDTQYF.

This clonotype appeared many times. The chain is built from TRBV13 and TRBJ2-1, with 10 bases fitting TRBD1. From germline, CDR1 is PRHDT and CDR2 FYEKMQ (reference sequence). With V trimmed by 2 bases and J by 6 bases, 7 bases remained unmatched. The CDR3 consists of 16 residues. DNA of the CDR3: TGTGCCAGCAGCTTAAGGACAGGGGGAAGGGGCAATGAGCAGTTCTTC. Its translation: CASSLRTGGRGNEQFF.

The table lists this clonotype with many counts. V gene TRBV18 combines with J gene TRBJ2-7; 9 nucleotides align to TRBD1. V shed 3 bases and J 4 bases; nucleotides not matched to a gene: 7. CDR1 KGHSH and CDR2 LQKENI come from the germline V gene. The CDR3 runs 15 residues. The CDR3 bases are TGTGCCAGCTCACCGCAAACAGGGGGCGATTACGAGCAGTACTTC. This encodes CASSPQTGGDYEQYF.

This clonotype was recorded many times. The chain is built from TRBV12-3 or TRBV12-4 and TRBJ2-1; D perhaps matches TRBD2 (6 bases). This CDR3 is built from 13 residues. V gave up 5 bases and J gave up 6 bases, with 11 bases separating them. The CDR3 coding sequence is TGTGCCAGCAGTCGGGACTCATTCAATGAGCAGTTCTTC. Protein: CASSRDSFNEQFF.

In this sample, this clonotype turned up many times. This chain uses TRBV7-9 with TRBJ2-5, with 10 positions matching TRBD2. Germline CDR1 and CDR2: SEHNR and FQNEAQ (reference sequence). J lost 5 bases, V lost 5 bases, and 8 bases had no gene match. The CDR3 has 15 amino acids. CDR3 DNA: TGTGCCAGCAGCCCAGCTAGCGGGAGTTTCGAGACCCAGTACTTC. Translated: CASSPASGSFETQYF.